Listed below are T cell receptor beta chains from one sample, sequenced in a study of cytomegalovirus exposure and HLA in healthy donors. Profiled with immunoSEQ multiplex PCR; TCRdb holds only in-frame clones, not every one. The sample records 100,000 or so clones, about 86% being singletons. Input material: PBMCs. The receptors were sampled from a woman aged 18 to 35 in good health and CMV-seropositive. The CDR3 runs from the conserved cysteine through the conserved F or W. D genes are given only for firm matches. Expanded clones are given a class, and other clones once, few, many or no size at all.

D gene: TRBD2; V gene: TRBV5-1; J gene: TRBJ2-5; clone size: .; CDR3 DNA: TGCGCCAGCAGCAGGGAGGGGGAGACCCAGTACTTC; CDR3 protein: CASSREGETQYF
D gene: TRBD2; V gene: TRBV5-8; J gene: TRBJ2-6; clone size: .; CDR3 DNA: TGTGCCAGCAGTAATCCGGGAGGCTCTGGGGCCAACGTCCTGACTTTC; CDR3 protein: CASSNPGGSGANVLTF
D gene: .; V gene: TRBV5-1; J gene: TRBJ1-2; clone size: .; CDR3 DNA: TGCGCCAGCAGCGTGGACAGTTCTGGCTACACCTTC; CDR3 protein: CASSVDSSGYTF
D gene: .; V gene: TRBV10-3; J gene: TRBJ1-5; clone size: .; CDR3 DNA: TGTGCCATCAGTGAGTCGGAGGAGGGGTCTAGCAATCAGCCCCAGCATTTT; CDR3 protein: CAISESEEGSSNQPQHF
D gene: .; V gene: TRBV21-1; J gene: TRBJ2-1; clone size: once; CDR3 DNA: TGTGCCAGCAGATTTTGTCCCGGGACTAGCGGGAGAGGCACCTACAATGAGCAGTTCTTC; CDR3 protein: CASRFCPGTSGRGTYNEQFF
D gene: TRBD1; V gene: TRBV28; J gene: TRBJ2-5; clone size: .; CDR3 DNA: TGTGCCAGCAGTTTAAGCCTACAGGGGCGAGAGACCCAGTACTTC; CDR3 protein: CASSLSLQGRETQYF
D gene: TRBD2; V gene: TRBV7-2; J gene: TRBJ2-5; clone size: few; CDR3 DNA: TGTGCCAGCAGCTTAGGACTAGCGGGCCCCCTCGTAGAGACCCAGTACTTC; CDR3 protein: CASSLGLAGPLVETQYF
D gene: .; V gene: TRBV28; J gene: TRBJ1-5; clone size: .; CDR3 DNA: TGTGCCAGCAGTTCCGACGGGTTGCAGCCCCAGCATTTT; CDR3 protein: CASSSDGLQPQHF
D gene: TRBD1; V gene: TRBV5-1; J gene: TRBJ2-7; clone size: .; CDR3 DNA: TGCGCCAGCAGCCCCGGACAGGGGGCCTACGAGCAGTACTTC; CDR3 protein: CASSPGQGAYEQYF
D gene: TRBD1; V gene: TRBV5-1; J gene: TRBJ2-3; clone size: .; CDR3 DNA: TGCGCCAGCAGCTCGACAGGGGGATTATCAACAGATACGCAGTATTTT; CDR3 protein: CASSSTGGLSTDTQYF
D gene: .; V gene: TRBV11-2; J gene: TRBJ1-1; clone size: .; CDR3 DNA: TGTGCCAGCAGCTTATCACAGGGAACTGAAGCTTTCTTT; CDR3 protein: CASSLSQGTEAFF
D gene: TRBD2; V gene: TRBV9; J gene: TRBJ2-1; clone size: few; CDR3 DNA: TGTGCCAGCAGCGCAAGCATGGCTAGCGGTGAGAACAATGAGCAGTTCTTC; CDR3 protein: CASSASMASGENNEQFF
D gene: TRBD1; V gene: TRBV28; J gene: TRBJ2-1; clone size: .; CDR3 DNA: TGTGCCAGCAGTTCCCTTGCGGGGACAGGGGTATACAATGAGCAGTTCTTC; CDR3 protein: CASSSLAGTGVYNEQFF
D gene: .; V gene: TRBV6-6; J gene: TRBJ1-1; clone size: .; CDR3 DNA: TGTGCCTGTTCTGTAGGGGACACTGAAGCTTTCTTT; CDR3 protein: CACSVGDTEAFF
D gene: .; V gene: TRBV25-1; J gene: TRBJ2-3; clone size: .; CDR3 DNA: TGTGCCAGCTCCGCTACGGGACATCCTAGCACAGATACGCAGTATTTT; CDR3 protein: CASSATGHPSTDTQYF
D gene: TRBD2; V gene: TRBV2; J gene: TRBJ2-1; clone size: .; CDR3 DNA: TGTGCCAGCAGTGCCCAAGCGGGAGATCAACTCTACAATGAGCAGTTCTTC; CDR3 protein: CASSAQAGDQLYNEQFF
D gene: .; V gene: TRBV28; J gene: TRBJ1-4; clone size: .; CDR3 DNA: TGTGCCAGCAGTTTATACGGAGATGAAAAACTGTTTTTT; CDR3 protein: CASSLYGDEKLFF
D gene: .; V gene: TRBV6-6; J gene: TRBJ1-6; clone size: .; CDR3 DNA: TGTGCCAGCAGTTATGCAGGCGATCCGATTAATTCACCCCTCCACTTT; CDR3 protein: CASSYAGDPINSPLHF
D gene: .; V gene: TRBV4-1; J gene: TRBJ2-2; clone size: .; CDR3 DNA: TGCGCCAGCAGCCAAGTTAGATGGTCAACCGGGGAGCTGTTTTTT; CDR3 protein: CASSQVRWSTGELFF
D gene: .; V gene: TRBV19; J gene: TRBJ2-1; clone size: .; CDR3 DNA: TGTGCCAGTAGTACTGCTACAGGGTCTCGCTACAATGAGCAGTTCTTC; CDR3 protein: CASSTATGSRYNEQFF
D gene: .; V gene: TRBV5-1; J gene: TRBJ2-7; clone size: .; CDR3 DNA: TGCGCCAGCAGCCGCCCGGGTGGGGAGCAGTACTTC; CDR3 protein: CASSRPGGEQYF
D gene: TRBD1; V gene: TRBV5-5; J gene: TRBJ1-2; clone size: .; CDR3 DNA: TGTGCCAGCAGCCCCGCCGAGACAATAAGGACAGGGCATGGCTACACCTTC; CDR3 protein: CASSPAETIRTGHGYTF
D gene: .; V gene: TRBV9; J gene: TRBJ1-3; clone size: .; CDR3 DNA: TGTGCCAGCAGCCCCGGGGGGGCCGGAAACACCATATATTTT; CDR3 protein: CASSPGGAGNTIYF
D gene: .; V gene: TRBV28; J gene: TRBJ2-7; clone size: .; CDR3 DNA: TGTGCCAGCAGTTTAGGTCCAGTGTCCTCCTACGAGCAGTACTTC; CDR3 protein: CASSLGPVSSYEQYF
D gene: .; V gene: TRBV7-3; J gene: TRBJ2-7; clone size: .; CDR3 DNA: TGTGCCAGCAGCTTGGCGGGCGAGCAGTACTTC; CDR3 protein: CASSLAGEQYF
D gene: TRBD1; V gene: TRBV7-6; J gene: TRBJ2-7; clone size: .; CDR3 DNA: TGTGCCAGCAGCTTTAGGACAGGGGTCTCCTACGAGCAGTACTTC; CDR3 protein: CASSFRTGVSYEQYF
D gene: TRBD2; V gene: TRBV30; J gene: TRBJ2-7; clone size: .; CDR3 DNA: TGTGCCTGGAGCCCGGGGGGGCCCTACGAGCAGTACTTC; CDR3 protein: CAWSPGGPYEQYF
D gene: .; V gene: TRBV9; J gene: TRBJ2-7; clone size: .; CDR3 DNA: TGTGCCAGCAGCGCTCCCTTTGGGCAGGCGAGAGAGCAGTACTTC; CDR3 protein: CASSAPFGQAREQYF
D gene: .; V gene: TRBV19; J gene: TRBJ1-5; clone size: .; CDR3 DNA: TGTGCCAGTGGCAAGATCAGGGTAATGAGCAATCAGCCCCAGCATTTT; CDR3 protein: CASGKIRVMSNQPQHF
D gene: .; V gene: TRBV6-1; J gene: TRBJ1-1; clone size: few; CDR3 DNA: TGTGCCAGCAGTGAACTACGAGGGGGCACTGAAGCTTTCTTT; CDR3 protein: CASSELRGGTEAFF
D gene: TRBD2; V gene: TRBV19; J gene: TRBJ2-1; clone size: .; CDR3 DNA: TGTGCCAGTAGCCCTATAGCGGGGGGGCGCTCCTACAATGAGCAGTTCTTC; CDR3 protein: CASSPIAGGRSYNEQFF
D gene: TRBD2; V gene: TRBV7-2; J gene: TRBJ2-2; clone size: .; CDR3 DNA: TGTGCCAGCAGCTTATATGGCGGGAGTTATACCGGGGAGCTGTTTTTT; CDR3 protein: CASSLYGGSYTGELFF
D gene: TRBD1; V gene: TRBV11-2; J gene: TRBJ2-2; clone size: .; CDR3 DNA: TGTGCCAGCAGCTTGCTGCTAGGGGACAGGGGGAGCACCGGGGAGCTGTTTTTT; CDR3 protein: CASSLLLGDRGSTGELFF
D gene: .; V gene: TRBV29-1; J gene: TRBJ1-2; clone size: .; CDR3 DNA: TGCAGCGTTGAAGGTATAGCGGGTGGCTACACCTTC; CDR3 protein: CSVEGIAGGYTF
D gene: TRBD2; V gene: TRBV7-8; J gene: TRBJ2-1; clone size: .; CDR3 DNA: TGTGCCAGCAGCTCCCTATTAGGACTAGCGGACAATCGCAGGGAGCAGTTCTTC; CDR3 protein: CASSSLLGLADNRREQFF
D gene: TRBD2; V gene: TRBV19; J gene: TRBJ2-2; clone size: .; CDR3 DNA: TGTGCCAGTAGTCGGGGGGGAGGCACCGGGGAGCTGTTTTTT; CDR3 protein: CASSRGGGTGELFF
D gene: TRBD1; V gene: TRBV28; J gene: TRBJ1-1; clone size: once; CDR3 DNA: TGTGCCAGCGCCCTTCGGGGACAGAAAGCTTTCTTT; CDR3 protein: CASALRGQKAFF
D gene: .; V gene: TRBV7-3; J gene: TRBJ1-1; clone size: .; CDR3 DNA: TGTGCCAGCAGCTTATCAGGGGATTCGAACACTGAAGCTTTCTTT; CDR3 protein: CASSLSGDSNTEAFF
D gene: .; V gene: TRBV11-2; J gene: TRBJ2-5; clone size: .; CDR3 DNA: TGTGCCAGCAGCTTAAACTACGGGACCCAGTACTTC; CDR3 protein: CASSLNYGTQYF
D gene: .; V gene: TRBV7-2; J gene: TRBJ2-1; clone size: once; CDR3 DNA: TGTGCCAGCAGCTTAAAGACTGGGTCGAGTGAGCAGTTCTTC; CDR3 protein: CASSLKTGSSEQFF
D gene: TRBD1; V gene: TRBV6-1; J gene: TRBJ2-1; clone size: .; CDR3 DNA: TGTGCCAGCAGTGGATCGGGCAGGGGGCACAATGAGCAGTTCTTC; CDR3 protein: CASSGSGRGHNEQFF
D gene: TRBD1; V gene: TRBV2; J gene: TRBJ1-6; clone size: .; CDR3 DNA: TGTGCCAGCAACCGACAGACAGGGGATAATTCACCCCTCCACTTT; CDR3 protein: CASNRQTGDNSPLHF